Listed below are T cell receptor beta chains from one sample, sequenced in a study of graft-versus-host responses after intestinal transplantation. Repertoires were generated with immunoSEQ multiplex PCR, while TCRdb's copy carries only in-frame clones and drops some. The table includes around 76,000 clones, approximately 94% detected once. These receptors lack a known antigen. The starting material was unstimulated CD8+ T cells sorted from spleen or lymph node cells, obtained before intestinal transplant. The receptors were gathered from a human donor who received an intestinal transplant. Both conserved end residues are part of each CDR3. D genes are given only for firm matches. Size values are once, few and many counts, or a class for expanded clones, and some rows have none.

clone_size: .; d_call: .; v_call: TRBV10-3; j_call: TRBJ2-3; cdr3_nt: TGTGCCATCAGTGAGTCTGAGGGAGAGGGGCCAGATACGCAGTATTTT; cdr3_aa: CAISESEGEGPDTQYF
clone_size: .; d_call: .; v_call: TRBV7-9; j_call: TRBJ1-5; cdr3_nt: TGTGCCAGCAGCTTTGGGCCTCAGGATCAGCCCCAGCATTTT; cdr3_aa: CASSFGPQDQPQHF
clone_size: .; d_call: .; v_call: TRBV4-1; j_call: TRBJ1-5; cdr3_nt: TGCGCCAGCAGCCAAGAGGGAACCGATCAGCCCCAGCATTTT; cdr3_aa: CASSQEGTDQPQHF
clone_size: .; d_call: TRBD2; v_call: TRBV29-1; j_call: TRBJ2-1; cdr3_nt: TGCAGCGTCGGGGGGGTAGCGGACTCCTACAATGAGCAGTTCTTC; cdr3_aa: CSVGGVADSYNEQFF
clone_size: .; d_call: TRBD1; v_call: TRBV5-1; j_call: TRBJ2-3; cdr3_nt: TGCGCCAGCGGACAGGGGATTAACGCAGATACGCAGTATTTT; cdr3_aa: CASGQGINADTQYF
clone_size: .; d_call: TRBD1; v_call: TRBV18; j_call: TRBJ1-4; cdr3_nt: TGTGCCAGCTCACCACGTCCCGGGACAGATTATGAAAAACTGTTTTTT; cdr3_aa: CASSPRPGTDYEKLFF
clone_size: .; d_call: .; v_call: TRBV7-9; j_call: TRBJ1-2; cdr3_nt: TGTGCCAGCGGATGGGGAACTAACTATGGCTACACCTTC; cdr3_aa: CASGWGTNYGYTF
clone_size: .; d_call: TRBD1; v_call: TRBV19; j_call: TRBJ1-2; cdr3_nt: TGTGCCAGTAGTGTCGATAGGACAGGCCGATACCCCTATGGCTACACCTTC; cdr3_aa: CASSVDRTGRYPYGYTF
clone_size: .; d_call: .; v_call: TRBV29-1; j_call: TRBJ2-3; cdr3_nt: TGCAGCGTTGTAGGGCAGGGTGGGACAGATACGCAGTATTTT; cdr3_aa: CSVVGQGGTDTQYF
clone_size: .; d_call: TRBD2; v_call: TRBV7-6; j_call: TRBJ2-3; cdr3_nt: TGTGCCAGCAGCTTCCTAGCGGACTCTAGCACAGATACGCAGTATTTT; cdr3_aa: CASSFLADSSTDTQYF
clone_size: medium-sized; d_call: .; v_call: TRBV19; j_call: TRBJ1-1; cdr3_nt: TGTGCCAGTAGTATAGATCTCTACGCCGTGAGCGGTGAAGCTTTCTTT; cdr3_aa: CASSIDLYAVSGEAFF
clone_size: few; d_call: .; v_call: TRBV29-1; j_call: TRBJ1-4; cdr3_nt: TGCAGCGTTGAAGATTTAGGGGAGGAGGAAAAACTGTTTTTT; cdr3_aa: CSVEDLGEEEKLFF
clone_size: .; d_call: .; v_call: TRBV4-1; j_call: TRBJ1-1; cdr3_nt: TGCGCCAGCAGCCAAGATCTATGGGGGAACCTAGGTATGACTGAAGCTTTCTTT; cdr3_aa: CASSQDLWGNLGMTEAFF
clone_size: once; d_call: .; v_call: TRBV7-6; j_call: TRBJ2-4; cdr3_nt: TGTGCCAGCAGCCTGGGAAACATTCAGTACTTC; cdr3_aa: CASSLGNIQYF
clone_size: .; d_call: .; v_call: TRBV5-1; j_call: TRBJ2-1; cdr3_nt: TGCGCCAGCAGCTTGGACAATGAGCAGTTCTTC; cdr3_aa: CASSLDNEQFF
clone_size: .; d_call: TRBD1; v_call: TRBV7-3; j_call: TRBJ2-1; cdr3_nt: TGTGCCAGCAGCTCCGGGACAGGGACGTACAATGAGCAGTTCTTC; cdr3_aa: CASSSGTGTYNEQFF
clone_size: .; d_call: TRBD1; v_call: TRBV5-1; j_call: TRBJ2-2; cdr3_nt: TGCGCCAGCAGCTTGCACAGGGGCGGAGCGAACACCGGGGAGCTGTTTTTT; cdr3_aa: CASSLHRGGANTGELFF
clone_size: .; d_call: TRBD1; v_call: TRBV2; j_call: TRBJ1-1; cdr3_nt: TGTGCCAGCAGTTCGATCGAGGGCGGGACAGGGTGGTGGGCTTTCTTT; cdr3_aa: CASSSIEGGTGWWAFF
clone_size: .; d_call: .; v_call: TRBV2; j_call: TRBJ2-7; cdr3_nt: TGTGCCAGCAGTGAAGCGCTTTCCTACGAGCAGTACTTC; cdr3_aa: CASSEALSYEQYF
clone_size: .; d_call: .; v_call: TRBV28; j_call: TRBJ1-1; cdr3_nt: TGTGCCAGCAGTTTATTCGGGGGGTGGAGGTTAGACACTGAAGCTTTCTTT; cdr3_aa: CASSLFGGWRLDTEAFF
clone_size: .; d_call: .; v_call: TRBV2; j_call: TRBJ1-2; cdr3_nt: TGTGCCAGCAGCCCCGGGACTCAATATGGCTACACCTTC; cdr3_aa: CASSPGTQYGYTF
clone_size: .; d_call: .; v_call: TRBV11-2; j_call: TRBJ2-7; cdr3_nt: TGTGCCAGCAGCCCACTGGAGGGCCCCTACGAGCAGTACTTC; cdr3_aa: CASSPLEGPYEQYF
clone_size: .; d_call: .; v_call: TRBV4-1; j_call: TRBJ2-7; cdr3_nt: TGCGCCAGCAGCCAAGAATTCTACGGGGACTACGAGCAGTACTTC; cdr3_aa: CASSQEFYGDYEQYF
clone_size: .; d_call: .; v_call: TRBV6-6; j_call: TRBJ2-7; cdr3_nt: TGTGCCAGCAGTTACTTGGGGGAGCACCCTAATGAGCAGTACTTC; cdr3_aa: CASSYLGEHPNEQYF
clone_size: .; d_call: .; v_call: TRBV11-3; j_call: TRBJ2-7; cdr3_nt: TGTGCCAGCAGCTTAGAGAACTCCTACGAGCAGTACTTC; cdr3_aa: CASSLENSYEQYF
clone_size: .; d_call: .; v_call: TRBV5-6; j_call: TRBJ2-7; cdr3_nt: TGTGCCAGCAGCTTGGACGGGGCCCCCCGTGAGCAGTACTTC; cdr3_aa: CASSLDGAPREQYF
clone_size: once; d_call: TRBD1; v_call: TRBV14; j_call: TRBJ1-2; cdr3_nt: TGTGCCAGCAGCCCACTTCACAGGGGGCCCAATGGCTACACCTTC; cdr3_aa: CASSPLHRGPNGYTF
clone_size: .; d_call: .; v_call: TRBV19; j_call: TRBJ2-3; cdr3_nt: TGTGCCAGTAGTCTACTTCCAGCAGATACGCAGTATTTT; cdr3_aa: CASSLLPADTQYF
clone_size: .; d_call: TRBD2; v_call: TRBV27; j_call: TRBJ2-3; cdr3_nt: TGTGCCAGCAGTTTTCTAGCGGAGCCTTCCTACGGCACAGATACGCAGTATTTT; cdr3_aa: CASSFLAEPSYGTDTQYF
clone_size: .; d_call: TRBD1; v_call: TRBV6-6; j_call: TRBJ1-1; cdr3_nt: TGTGCCAGCGGGACAGGGGTTTGGTATCTGAACACTGAAGCTTTCTTT; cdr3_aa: CASGTGVWYLNTEAFF
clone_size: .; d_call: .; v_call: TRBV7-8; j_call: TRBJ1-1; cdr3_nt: TGTGCCAGCAGCTTAGCATGGTCGGGTTTGTTTGAAGCTTTCTTT; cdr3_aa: CASSLAWSGLFEAFF
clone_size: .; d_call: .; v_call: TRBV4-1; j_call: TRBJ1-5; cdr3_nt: TGCGCCAGCAGCCAAGGGTGGGGGGTAGAGGGCAATCAGCCCCAGCATTTT; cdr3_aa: CASSQGWGVEGNQPQHF
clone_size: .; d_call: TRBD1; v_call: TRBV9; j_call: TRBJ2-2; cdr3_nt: TGTGCCAGCAGCCCATGGGACAGGCCCGGGGAGCTGTTTTTT; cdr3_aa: CASSPWDRPGELFF
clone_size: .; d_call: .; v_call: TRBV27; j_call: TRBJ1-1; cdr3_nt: TGTGCCAGCAGTTTTGGGGGTGAAGCTTTCTTT; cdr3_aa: CASSFGGEAFF
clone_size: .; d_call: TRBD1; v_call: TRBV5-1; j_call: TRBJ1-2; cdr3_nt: TGCGCCAGCAGCTTGGGACAGGGGGCTAATGGCTACACCTTC; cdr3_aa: CASSLGQGANGYTF
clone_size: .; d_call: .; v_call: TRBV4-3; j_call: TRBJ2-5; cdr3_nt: TGCGCCAGCAGCCATTCAGCGGTTCAAGAGACCCAGTACTTC; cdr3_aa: CASSHSAVQETQYF
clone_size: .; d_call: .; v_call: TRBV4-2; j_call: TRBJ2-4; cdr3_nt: TGTGCCAGCAGCCCCCCCGGATGGGGGGCGCTCCCAATAATTCAGTACTTC; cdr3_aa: CASSPPGWGALPIIQYF
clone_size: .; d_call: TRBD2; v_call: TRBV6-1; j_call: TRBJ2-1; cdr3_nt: TGTGCCAGCAGTGAAGGACTAGCGGGCGGGTTCGGCGAGCAGTTCTTC; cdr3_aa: CASSEGLAGGFGEQFF
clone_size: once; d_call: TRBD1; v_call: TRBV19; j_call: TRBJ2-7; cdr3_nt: TGTGCCAGTAGTATAAGAGGGGACAGCTACGAGCAGTACTTC; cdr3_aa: CASSIRGDSYEQYF
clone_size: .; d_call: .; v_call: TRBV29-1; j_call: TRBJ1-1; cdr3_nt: TGCAGCGTTGCAGCCGGGGGGACTGAAGCTTTCTTT; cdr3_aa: CSVAAGGTEAFF
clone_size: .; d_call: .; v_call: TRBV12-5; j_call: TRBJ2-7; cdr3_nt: TGTGCTAGTGGTTTGGTACTAGTGCCCTACGAGCAGTACTTC; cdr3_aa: CASGLVLVPYEQYF
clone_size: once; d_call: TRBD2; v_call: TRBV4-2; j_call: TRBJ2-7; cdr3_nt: TGTGCCAGCAGCCAAGTTTCGGCGGGAGTCCTTTCCTACGAGCAGTACTTC; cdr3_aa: CASSQVSAGVLSYEQYF
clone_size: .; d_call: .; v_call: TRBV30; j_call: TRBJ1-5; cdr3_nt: TGTGCCTGGAGTGTGGGGAGGAATCAGCCCCAGCATTTT; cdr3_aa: CAWSVGRNQPQHF
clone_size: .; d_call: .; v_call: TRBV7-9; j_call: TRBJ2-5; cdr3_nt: TGTGCCAGCAGCACCCCAGGGACTCCGGAGACCCAGTACTTC; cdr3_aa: CASSTPGTPETQYF
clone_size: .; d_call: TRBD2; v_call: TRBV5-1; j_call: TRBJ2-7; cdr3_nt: TGCGCCAGCAGCTTGGAGTGGCGGGAGAGTAGGTTTTACGAGCAGTACTTC; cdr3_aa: CASSLEWRESRFYEQYF
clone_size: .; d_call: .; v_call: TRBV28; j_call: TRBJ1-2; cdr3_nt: TGTGCCAGCAGTCTCAGGGGACTTTCATGGGGCTACACCTTC; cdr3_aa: CASSLRGLSWGYTF
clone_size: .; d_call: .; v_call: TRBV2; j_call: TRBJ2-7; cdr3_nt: TGTGCCAGCAGTGAAGGATACTACGAGCAGTACTTC; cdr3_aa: CASSEGYYEQYF
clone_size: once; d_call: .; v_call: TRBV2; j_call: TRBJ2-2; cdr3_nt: TGTGCCAGCAGTAAACTTGGGGAGCTGTTTTTT; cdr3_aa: CASSKLGELFF